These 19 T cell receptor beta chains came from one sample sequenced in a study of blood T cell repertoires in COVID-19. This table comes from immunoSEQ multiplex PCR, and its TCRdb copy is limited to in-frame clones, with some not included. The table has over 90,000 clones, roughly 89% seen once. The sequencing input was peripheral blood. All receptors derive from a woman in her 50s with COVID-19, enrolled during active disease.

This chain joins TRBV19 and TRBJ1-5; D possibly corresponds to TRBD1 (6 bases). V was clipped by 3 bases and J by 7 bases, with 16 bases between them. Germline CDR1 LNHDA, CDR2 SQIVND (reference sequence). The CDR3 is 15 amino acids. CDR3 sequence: CASSMVTGGRQPQHF. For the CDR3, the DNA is TGTGCCAGTAGTATGGTTACGGGGGGCCGACAGCCCCAGCATTTT.

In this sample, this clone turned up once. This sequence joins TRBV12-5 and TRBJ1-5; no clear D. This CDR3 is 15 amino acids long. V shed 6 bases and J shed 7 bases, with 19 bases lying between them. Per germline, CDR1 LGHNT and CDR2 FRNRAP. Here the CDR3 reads CASGIAAGVSQPQHF. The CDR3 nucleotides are TGTGCTAGTGGGATTGCCGCGGGCGTTAGCCAGCCCCAGCATTTT.

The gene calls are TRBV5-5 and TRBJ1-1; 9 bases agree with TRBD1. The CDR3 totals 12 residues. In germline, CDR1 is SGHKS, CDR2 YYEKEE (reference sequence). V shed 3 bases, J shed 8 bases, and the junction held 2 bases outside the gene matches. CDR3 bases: TGTGCCAGCAGCTGGGGGACAGGGGAAGCTTTCTTT. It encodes CASSWGTGEAFF.

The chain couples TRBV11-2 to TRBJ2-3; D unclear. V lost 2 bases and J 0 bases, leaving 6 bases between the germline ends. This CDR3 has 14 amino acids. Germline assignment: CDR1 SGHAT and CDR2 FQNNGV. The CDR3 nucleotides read TGTGCCAGCAGCTTAAACTGGAGCACAGATACGCAGTATTTT. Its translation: CASSLNWSTDTQYF.

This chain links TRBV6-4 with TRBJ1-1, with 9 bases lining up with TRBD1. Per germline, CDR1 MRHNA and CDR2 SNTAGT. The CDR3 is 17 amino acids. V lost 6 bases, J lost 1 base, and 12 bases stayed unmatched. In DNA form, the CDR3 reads TGTGCCAGCAGCGATCCCACAGGGGGCGCCGAGAACACTGAAGCTTTCTTT. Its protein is CASSDPTGGAENTEAFF.

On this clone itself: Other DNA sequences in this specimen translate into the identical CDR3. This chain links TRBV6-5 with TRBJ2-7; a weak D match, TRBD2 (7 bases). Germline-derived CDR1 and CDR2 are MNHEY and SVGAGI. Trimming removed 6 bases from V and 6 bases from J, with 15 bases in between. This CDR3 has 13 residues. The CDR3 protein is CASRAGQGLEQYF. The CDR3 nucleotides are TGTGCCAGCAGAGCGGGACAAGGTCTCGAGCAGTACTTC.

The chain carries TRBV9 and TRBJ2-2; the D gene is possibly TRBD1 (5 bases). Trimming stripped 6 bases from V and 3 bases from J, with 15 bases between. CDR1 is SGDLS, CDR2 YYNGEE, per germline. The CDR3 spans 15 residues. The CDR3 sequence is CASTPRSRDTGELFF. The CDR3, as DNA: TGTGCCAGCACCCCCAGGTCCAGGGACACCGGGGAGCTGTTTTTT.

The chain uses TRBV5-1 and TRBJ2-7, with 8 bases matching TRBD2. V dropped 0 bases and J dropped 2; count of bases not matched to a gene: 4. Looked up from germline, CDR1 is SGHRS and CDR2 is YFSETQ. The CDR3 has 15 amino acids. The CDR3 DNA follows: TGCGCCAGCAGCTTGGAACTAGCGGTCCCCTACGAGCAGTACTTC. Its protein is CASSLELAVPYEQYF. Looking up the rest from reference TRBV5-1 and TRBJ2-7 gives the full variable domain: KAGVTQTPRYLIKTRGQQVTLSCSPISGHRSVSWYQQTPGQGLQFLFEYFSETQRNKGNFPGRFSGRQFSNSRSEMNVSTLELGDSALYLCASSLELAVPYEQYFGPGTRLTVT.

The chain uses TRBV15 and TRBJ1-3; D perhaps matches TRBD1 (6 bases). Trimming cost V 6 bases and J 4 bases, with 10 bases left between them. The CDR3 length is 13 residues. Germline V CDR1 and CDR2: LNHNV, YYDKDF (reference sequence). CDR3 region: CATSRDNGNTIYF. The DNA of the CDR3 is TGTGCCACCAGTAGGGACAACGGAAACACCATATATTTT. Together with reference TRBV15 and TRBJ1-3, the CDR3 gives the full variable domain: DAMVIQNPRYQVTQFGKPVTLSCSQTLNHNVMYWYQQKSSQAPKLLFHYYDKDFNNEADTPDNFQSRRPNTSFCFLDIRSPGLGDTAMYLCATSRDNGNTIYFGEGSWLTVV.

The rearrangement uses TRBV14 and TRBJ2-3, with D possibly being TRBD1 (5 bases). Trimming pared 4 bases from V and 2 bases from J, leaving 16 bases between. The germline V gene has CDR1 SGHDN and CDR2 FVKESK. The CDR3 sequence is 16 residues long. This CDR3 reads CASSLAGSQVTDTQYF. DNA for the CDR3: TGTGCCAGCAGCCTTGCAGGGTCCCAGGTCACAGATACGCAGTATTTT.

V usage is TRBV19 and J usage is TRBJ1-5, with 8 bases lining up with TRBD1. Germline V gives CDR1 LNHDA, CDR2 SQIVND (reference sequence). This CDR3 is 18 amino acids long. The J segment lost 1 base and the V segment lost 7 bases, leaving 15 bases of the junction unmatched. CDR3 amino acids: CASTPQSPDRGSNQPQHF. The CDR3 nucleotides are TGTGCCAGTACCCCACAAAGCCCAGACAGGGGAAGCAATCAGCCCCAGCATTTT.

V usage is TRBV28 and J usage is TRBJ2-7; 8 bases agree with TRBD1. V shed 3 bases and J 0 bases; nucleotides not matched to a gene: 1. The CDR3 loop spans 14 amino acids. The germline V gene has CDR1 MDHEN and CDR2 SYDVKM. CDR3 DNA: TGTGCCAGCAGTTTCGACAGGGGCTCCTACGAGCAGTACTTC. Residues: CASSFDRGSYEQYF.

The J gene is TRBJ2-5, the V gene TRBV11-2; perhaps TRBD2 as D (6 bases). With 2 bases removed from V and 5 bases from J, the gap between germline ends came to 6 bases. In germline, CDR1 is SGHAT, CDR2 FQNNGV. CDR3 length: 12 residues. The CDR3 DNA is TGTGCCAGCAGCTTACGGGGGGAGACCCAGTACTTC. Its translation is CASSLRGETQYF.

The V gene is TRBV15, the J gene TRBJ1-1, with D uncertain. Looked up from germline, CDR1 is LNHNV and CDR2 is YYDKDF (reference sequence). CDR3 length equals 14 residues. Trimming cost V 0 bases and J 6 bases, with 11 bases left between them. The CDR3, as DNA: TGTGCCACCAGCAGAGATTTTCGGCGGTCTGAAGCTTTCTTT. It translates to CATSRDFRRSEAFF.

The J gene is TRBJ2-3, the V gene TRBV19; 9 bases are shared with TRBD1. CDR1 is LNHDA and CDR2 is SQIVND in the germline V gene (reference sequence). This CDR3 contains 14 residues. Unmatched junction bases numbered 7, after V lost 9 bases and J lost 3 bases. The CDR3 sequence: CASSVGQGTDTQYF. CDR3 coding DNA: TGTGCCAGCTCCGTGGGACAGGGTACAGATACGCAGTATTTT.

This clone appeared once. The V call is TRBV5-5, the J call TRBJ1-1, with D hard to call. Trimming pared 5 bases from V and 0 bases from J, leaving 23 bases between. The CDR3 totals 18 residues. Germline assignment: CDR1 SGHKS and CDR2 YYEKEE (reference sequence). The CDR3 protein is CASSFGPDQRVMNTEAFF. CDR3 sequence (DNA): TGTGCCAGCAGTTTTGGACCGGACCAGCGGGTCATGAACACTGAAGCTTTCTTT.

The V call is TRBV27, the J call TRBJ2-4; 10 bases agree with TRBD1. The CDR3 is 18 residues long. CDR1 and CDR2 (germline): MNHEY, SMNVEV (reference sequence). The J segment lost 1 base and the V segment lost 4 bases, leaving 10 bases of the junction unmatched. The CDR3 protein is CASSSRDRGRMAKNIQYF. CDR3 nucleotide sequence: TGTGCCAGCAGTTCTCGCGACAGGGGGCGCATGGCCAAAAACATTCAGTACTTC.

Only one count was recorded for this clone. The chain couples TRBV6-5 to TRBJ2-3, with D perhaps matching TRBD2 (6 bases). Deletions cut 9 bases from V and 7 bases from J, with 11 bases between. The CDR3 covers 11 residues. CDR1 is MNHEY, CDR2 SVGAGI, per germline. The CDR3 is CASKTRNTQYF. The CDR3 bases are TGTGCCAGTAAGACTAGGAATACGCAGTATTTT.

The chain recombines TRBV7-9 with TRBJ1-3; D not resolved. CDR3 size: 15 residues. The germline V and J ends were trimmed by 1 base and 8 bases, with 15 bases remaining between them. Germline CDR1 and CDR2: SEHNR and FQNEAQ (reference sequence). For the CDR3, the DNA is TGTGCCAGCAGCTTAGTCGGAAACGCCGGGGACACCATATATTTT. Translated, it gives CASSLVGNAGDTIYF.